The sequence of this T cell receptor (beta chain) was determined in a study of siplizumab effects on memory and regulatory T cells. Investigators obtained sequences from unstimulated naive, memory, effector memory and TEMRA subsets in a few donor pairs. Study results and limitations: Major contributors to the alloresponse seemed to be naive T cells, which also appeared more diverse than memory cells. In siplizumab conditions, mappable alloreactive CD4+ clones averaged roughly 66% Treg-derived, against around 28% in controls. Proliferating Tregs in siplizumab cultures were never verified as suppressive.

Only in-frame clones appear in the TCRdb table, and some are missing; sequencing was by immunoSEQ multiplex PCR. The table lists tens of thousands of clones, 70% to 85% of them singletons. Germline lookup yields CDR1 SGHKS and CDR2 YYEKEE (reference sequence). V lost 5 bases and J lost 2, with 14 bases in between. The CDR3 runs to 15 residues. Note on this clone: The antigen remains unidentified.

Sequencing was performed on memory CD4+ T cells sorted from blood. The V call is TRBV5-5, the J call TRBJ1-5; tentative D call: TRBD1 (5 bases). The sequence derives from a human donor in good health. CDR3 loop: CASSWDPEGNQPQHF. The CDR3 nucleotides read TGTGCCAGCAGTTGGGACCCTGAGGGCAATCAGCCCCAGCATTTT.